Below are 26 T cell receptor beta chains sequenced from a single sample in a study of blood T cell repertoires in COVID-19 (dated by TCRdb to 2018 to 2020). The receptor library was made with the immunoSEQ multiplex PCR assay. TCRdb carries this immuneACCESS record with in-frame sequences only. Its versions omit some clonotypes, under half of them owing to an unresolved V gene in the studies checked, with the rest unexplained. The sample data list 170,000 or so clones, and approximately 80% of these were observed just once. The ten largest account for roughly 2.9% of the sample. Material for sequencing was peripheral blood. The origin of the receptors is a woman aged 55-69 years with acute or convalescent COVID-19.

V usage is TRBV18 and J usage is TRBJ2-7; TRBD2 aligns across 7 bases. V lost 0 bases to trimming and J lost 3 bases; unmatched junction nucleotides: 5. The CDR3 length is 15 residues. Germline V gene lookup returns CDR1 KGHSH and CDR2 LQKENI. The CDR3 here is CASSPPAGRIYEQYF. DNA for the CDR3: TGTGCCAGCTCACCACCAGCGGGACGGATCTACGAGCAGTACTTC.

The chain carries TRBV30 and TRBJ1-2; maybe TRBD1 (5 bases). Germline CDR1 GTSNPN, CDR2 SVGIG (reference sequence). Trimming took off 3 bases at V and 0 bases at J, with 14 bases between the two ends. CDR3 length: 15 residues. The chain's CDR3 is CAWSDPRGSNYGYTF. The CDR3 nucleotides read TGTGCCTGGAGCGATCCCCGGGGGTCTAACTATGGCTACACCTTC.

This clone was seen a few times. This rearrangement joins TRBV2 to TRBJ1-2; TRBD1 is a possible D gene (5 bases). The CDR3 loop spans 15 amino acids. Germline-derived CDR1 and CDR2 are SNHLY and FYNNEI. Between the trimmed V and J ends, which lost 6 bases and 4 bases, there was a span of 18 bases. The CDR3 DNA sequence: TGTGCCAGCAGCGCCACAGGTTCTCCGGTCTATGGCTACACCTTC. Protein sequence: CASSATGSPVYGYTF.

The CDR3 bases are TGTGCCAGCAGCTTGGCGTCGGCGGGGGGAAGCAATCAGCCCCAGCATTTT. It specifies CASSLASAGGSNQPQHF. The rearrangement joins TRBV5-6 to TRBJ1-5, with D tentatively TRBD1 (5 bases). Germline CDR1 and CDR2: SGHDT and YYEEEE. The CDR3 spans 17 residues. The V end lost 0 bases, the J end lost 1 base, and 14 bases lay between the germline ends.

The chain is built from TRBV7-9 and TRBJ2-3, with D unresolved. This CDR3 region has 12 residues. Per the germline V gene, CDR1 is SEHNR and CDR2 is FQNEAQ (reference sequence). Trimming removed 3 bases from V and 5 bases from J, with 6 bases in between. This CDR3 is CASSFRGDTQYF. The CDR3 DNA follows: TGTGCCAGCAGCTTTCGAGGAGATACGCAGTATTTT.

This clone was picked up a small number of times. The chain links TRBV24-1 to TRBJ1-2, with unresolved D. V was shortened by 4 bases and J by 2 bases, with 7 bases between the two germline ends. Germline loops: CDR1 KGHDR, CDR2 SFDVKD. The CDR3 loop spans 13 amino acids. CDR3 sequence (DNA): TGTGCCACCAGTGACCGGGGAAACTATGGCTACACCTTC. The encoded protein is CATSDRGNYGYTF.

This clone has more than one count but fewer than ten. The chain employs TRBV12-3 or TRBV12-4 and TRBJ1-5; D remains ambiguous. V shed 3 bases and J shed 9 bases, with 12 bases lying between them. This CDR3 is 13 amino acids long. The CDR3 bases are TGTGCCAGCAGTTTGAACACCCGGAGGCCCCAGCATTTT. It translates to CASSLNTRRPQHF.

This clone has only one observation. This chain joins TRBV5-1 and TRBJ2-7; 10 positions agree with TRBD1. This CDR3 comprises 16 residues. V shed 3 bases, J shed 5 bases, and the junction held 11 bases outside the gene matches. The germline CDR1 and CDR2 sequences are SGHRS and YFSETQ. The CDR3 region is CASSWGDRGDLDEQYF. The CDR3 nucleotides are TGCGCCAGCAGCTGGGGGGACAGGGGTGACCTGGACGAGCAGTACTTC.

This chain joins TRBV21-1 and TRBJ1-3; the D call TRBD1 from the table was never checked on the DNA. TRBV21-1 is reported as a pseudogene. The CDR3 spans 17 residues. Here the CDR3 reads CASSKAWPGAIGNTIYF. The CDR3 region has the DNA TGTGCCAGCAGCAAAGCATGGCCAGGGGCTATCGGAAACACCATATATTTT.

The CDR3 DNA follows: TGTGCCAGTAGTATTCGGGGGGACACCGGGGAGCTGTTTTTT. It yields the protein CASSIRGDTGELFF. The chain uses TRBV19 and TRBJ2-2; 7 bases match TRBD2. Germline-derived CDR1 and CDR2 are LNHDA and SQIVND (reference sequence). The CDR3 loop spans 14 amino acids. Trimming at V came to 3 bases and at J to 3 bases, leaving 1 base not matched to a gene.

The chain couples TRBV19 to TRBJ1-1; maybe TRBD1 (6 bases). Trimming took off 3 bases at V and 11 bases at J, with 13 bases between the two ends. Germline CDR1 LNHDA, CDR2 SQIVND (reference sequence). This CDR3 contains 12 residues. The CDR3 sequence: CASSMGTGSAFF. CDR3 in DNA: TGTGCCAGTAGTATGGGAACAGGGTCGGCTTTCTTT.

This rearrangement joins TRBV5-1 to TRBJ1-2; TRBD1 matches 9 bases. The CDR3 is 15 residues long. Germline assignment: CDR1 SGHRS and CDR2 YFSETQ. Germline trimming cut 2 bases from V and 4 bases from J; bases unmatched to any gene: 6. The CDR3 reads CASSLATGGSYGYTF. Here the CDR3 DNA reads TGCGCCAGCAGCTTAGCGACAGGGGGGAGCTATGGCTACACCTTC.

This chain joins TRBV11-1 and TRBJ1-2; D is perhaps TRBD1 (6 bases). Germline CDR1 SGHAT, CDR2 FQDESV (reference sequence). This CDR3 region has 13 residues. V gave up 2 bases and J gave up 6 bases, with 10 bases separating them. In nucleotides, the CDR3 is TGTGCCAGCAGCTTAAACAGGGACCATGGCTACACCTTC. Its translation is CASSLNRDHGYTF.

This rearrangement joins TRBV7-3 to TRBJ2-5, with 7 nucleotides matching TRBD2. The CDR3 has 13 amino acids. V gave up 4 bases and J gave up 3 bases; unmatched junction bases: 2. Germline V gene data show CDR1 as SGHTA and CDR2 as FQGTGA. The CDR3 nucleotides read TGTGCCAGCAGCTACCTAGCGGAAGAGACCCAGTACTTC. It specifies CASSYLAEETQYF.

This clone was seen only a few times. The rearrangement joins TRBV28 to TRBJ2-7; weak D call: TRBD2 (7 bases). Trimming took 7 bases from V and 2 from J, leaving 12 bases between them. The CDR3 loop spans 13 amino acids. Germline loops: CDR1 MDHEN, CDR2 SYDVKM. The CDR3 is CASNRGAPYEQYF. The CDR3 region has the DNA TGTGCCAGCAATCGGGGGGCTCCCTACGAGCAGTACTTC.

J is TRBJ1-5 and V is TRBV19, with D unclear. V shed 4 bases and J shed 4 bases, with 17 bases lying between them. Germline assignment: CDR1 LNHDA and CDR2 SQIVND (reference sequence). The CDR3 extends over 16 amino acids. The CDR3 region is CASSSLGGQVNQPQHF. CDR3 bases: TGTGCCAGTAGTAGCCTGGGAGGGCAGGTAAATCAGCCCCAGCATTTT.

This chain links TRBV18 with TRBJ2-2; the match to TRBD2 covers 7 bases. CDR3 length: 16 residues. CDR1 is KGHSH and CDR2 is LQKENI in the germline V gene. The junction had 3 bases not matched to a gene; V was cut back by 1 base and J by 1 base. In DNA, the CDR3 is TGTGCCAGCTCACCACGCAGCGGGGAGAACACCGGGGAGCTGTTTTTT. Translating gives CASSPRSGENTGELFF. The whole variable domain, filled in from reference TRBV18 and TRBJ2-2, reads NAGVMQNPRHLVRRRGQEARLRCSPMKGHSHVYWYRQLPEEGLKFMVYLQKENIIDESGMPKERFSAEFPKEGPSILRIQQVVRGDSAAYFCASSPRSGENTGELFFGEGSRLTVL.

In this sample, this clone turned up a few times. The rearrangement uses TRBV28 and TRBJ1-2; TRBD1 aligns across 7 bases. In germline, CDR1 is MDHEN, CDR2 SYDVKM. Germline trimming cut 6 bases from V and 10 bases from J; bases unmatched to any gene: 11. The CDR3 is made up of 13 amino acids. CDR3 bases: TGTGCCAGCAGACCCGGGACAGCCCCTCTCTACACCTTC. This translates into CASRPGTAPLYTF.

This chain uses TRBV20-1 with TRBJ1-5; 10 bases are a match to TRBD1. The CDR3 is 14 residues long. CDR1 is DFQATT, CDR2 SNEGSKA, per germline (reference sequence). The V gene end was trimmed by 3 bases and the J gene end by 5 bases; junction bases not matched to a gene: 4. The CDR3 DNA sequence: TGCAGTGCTAGTCAGGGGACAGGGGATCAGCCCCAGCATTTT. It codes for CSASQGTGDQPQHF.

This clone has just a few counts. The sample contains more than one DNA sequence encoding this CDR3. The V gene is TRBV20-1, the J gene TRBJ2-7; tentative D call: TRBD2 (6 bases). The V gene lost 3 bases and the J gene lost 4 bases, with 13 bases spanning the gap. The CDR3 is 13 residues long. Germline assignment: CDR1 DFQATT and CDR2 SNEGSKA (reference sequence). CDR3 sequence: CSASPGGVYEQYF. The CDR3 DNA reads as TGCAGTGCTAGTCCCGGGGGTGTTTACGAGCAGTACTTC.

Comments on this clone: Other DNA sequences from this sample encode an identical CDR3 as well. The chain recombines TRBV18 with TRBJ2-5; 7 bases are a match to TRBD2. J was trimmed by 2 bases and V by 3 bases; bases with no gene match: 0. Germline loops: CDR1 KGHSH, CDR2 LQKENI. The CDR3 spans 13 residues. This chain's CDR3 is CASSPGGQETQYF. The CDR3, as DNA: TGTGCCAGCTCACCCGGGGGGCAAGAGACCCAGTACTTC.

V gene TRBV19 combines with J gene TRBJ2-3; 9 bases agree with TRBD2. Trimming cost V 3 bases and J 5 bases; bases outside gene matches: 6. CDR3 length: 15 amino acids. Germline V gene data show CDR1 as LNHDA and CDR2 as SQIVND (reference sequence). CDR3 nucleotides: TGTGCCAGTAGTATGGCTAGCGGGGTGGGAGATACGCAGTATTTT. Translation gives CASSMASGVGDTQYF. Based on the CDR3 plus reference TRBV19 and TRBJ2-3, the full variable domain is DGGITQSPKYLFRKEGQNVTLSCEQNLNHDAMYWYRQDPGQGLRLIYYSQIVNDFQKGDIAEGYSVSREKKESFPLTVTSAQKNPTAFYLCASSMASGVGDTQYFGPGTRLTVL.

This clone has just a few counts. The rearrangement joins TRBV24-1 to TRBJ2-2, with TRBD1 matching 11 bases. The CDR3 contains 14 residues. CDR1 is KGHDR, CDR2 SFDVKD, per germline. J was trimmed by 4 bases and V by 7 bases; bases with no gene match: 1. Here the CDR3 DNA reads TGTGCCACCAGCGGACAGGGGGCCACCGGGGAGCTGTTTTTT. Translation gives CATSGQGATGELFF.

The chain carries TRBV6-2 or TRBV6-3 and TRBJ1-2; TRBD1 matches 7 bases. The V gene's germline CDR1 is MNHEY and CDR2 SVGEGT. With V trimmed by 2 bases and J by 4 bases, 7 bases remained unmatched. The length of the CDR3 is 15 residues. This chain's CDR3 is CASSYPGQAGYGYTF. CDR3 in DNA: TGTGCCAGCAGTTACCCCGGACAGGCGGGCTATGGCTACACCTTC.

CDR3 protein: CASNRDNNYGYTF. DNA of the CDR3: TGTGCCAGCAACCGGGACAATAACTATGGCTACACCTTC. The V and J genes are TRBV2 and TRBJ1-2; maybe TRBD1 (6 bases). CDR3 length: 13 amino acids. Germline V gene sequence: CDR1 SNHLY, CDR2 FYNNEI. V was cut by 7 bases and J by 1 base, with 10 bases left in between.

The rearrangement joins TRBV27 to TRBJ1-2; 7 positions match TRBD1. In germline, CDR1 is MNHEY, CDR2 SMNVEV (reference sequence). This CDR3 is built from 16 residues. After removal of 3 bases from V and 4 bases from J, the junction contained 11 bases not matched to a gene. CDR3 coding DNA: TGTGCCAGCAGTTTCCCCCGGGACAGCTTTATCTATGGCTACACCTTC. Amino acids: CASSFPRDSFIYGYTF.